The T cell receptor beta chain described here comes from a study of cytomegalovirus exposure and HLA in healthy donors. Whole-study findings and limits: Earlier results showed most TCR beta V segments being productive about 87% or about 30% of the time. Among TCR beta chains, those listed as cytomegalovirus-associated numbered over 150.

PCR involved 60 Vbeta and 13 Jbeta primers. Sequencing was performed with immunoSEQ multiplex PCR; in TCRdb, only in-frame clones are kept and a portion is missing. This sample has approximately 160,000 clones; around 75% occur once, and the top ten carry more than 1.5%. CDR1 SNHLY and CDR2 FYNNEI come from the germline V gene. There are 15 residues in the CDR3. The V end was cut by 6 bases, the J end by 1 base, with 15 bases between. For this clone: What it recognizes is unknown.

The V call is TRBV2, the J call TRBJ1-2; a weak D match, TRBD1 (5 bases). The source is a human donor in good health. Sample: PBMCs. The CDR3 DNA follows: TGTGCCAGCAGCCCCGACAGTCTCAATAACTATGGCTACACCTTC. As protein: CASSPDSLNNYGYTF.